The sequence of this TCR beta chain was determined in a study of vaccination and CD4 T cells after COVID-19 (dated by TCRdb to between 2022 and 2023). About the study as a whole: Convalescent patients had a positive SARS-CoV-2 result on nasal swab PCR, and of these patients, several had mild disease and one had severe disease. Three convalescent patients were sampled both early after vaccination (day 14) and late after vaccination (days 161 to 241). The convalescent cohort comprised six males and four females, including two Hispanic individuals, seven Caucasians, two Asians and one multiracial person. Post-COVID blood samples were collected from convalescent patients a median of roughly 100 days after diagnosis, with a range of roughly 30 to 170 days. The spike-specific CD4+ TCR repertoire was compared before and after mRNA vaccination in approximately 9 COVID-19 convalescent patients and a few infection-naive healthy vaccine recipients. For stimulating the cultures, overlapping spike peptide pools were used, derived from SARS-CoV-2 as well as from the common cold coronaviruses HCoV-NL63, HCoV-OC43 and HCoV-229E. Control cultures received a CEFX viral epitope pool as the positive control, an HIV-1 Nef peptide pool as the negative control, or no peptide. Post-vaccine blood samples were obtained a median of approximately 74 days after the second vaccine dose, with a range of about 13 to 241 days. Two doses of either the Pfizer-BioNTech BNT162b2 vaccine (n=8) or the Moderna mRNA-1273 vaccine (n=2) were administered to participants.

In its sample, this clonotype was seen a few times. What this receptor recognizes is not known. No quality values exist for individual bases; no much larger clone is one base distant. What the research found in general, with its limitations: In convalescent patients, a median around 89% of post-vaccine SARS-CoV-2-reactive clones were detected only after vaccination, suggesting vaccine-specific priming. The median count of SARS-CoV-2-reactive clonotypes went up from about 23 after infection to approximately 40 after vaccination, although the change was not significant. Nearly all vaccine-specific clones in convalescent patients (304 of 307) were mono-reactive for SARS-CoV-2 spike rather than cross-reactive with common cold coronaviruses. The study included relatively few convalescent patients and did not analyze early timepoints after natural infection.

The library was produced with PCR. At the Johns Hopkins FTIC core, DNA from the cultured CD4+ T cells underwent TCR sequencing with the Oncomine TCR Beta short-read assay. Genomic DNA was extracted from the cultured CD4+ T cells with the QIAamp micro DNA kit. Oncomine TCR Beta libraries from cultured CD4+ T cells were pooled using unique dual indexes and sequenced on an Illumina iSeq 100. In the original analysis: Non-productive sequences were removed, and CDR3s that did not start with C, did not end with F or W, or were shorter than 7 amino acids were discarded. Antigen-specific clonotypes were identified with the MANAFEST web application by comparing peptide-stimulated wells with reference and other culture wells. To be called positive, a clone needed an FDR below 0.05, an odds ratio above 5, and a productive frequency above 0.1% in at least two of three replicate wells. Cross-reactive clonotypes were defined as significantly expanded in both SARS-CoV-2 spike wells and at least one common cold coronavirus spike condition. Using R version 3.6.1, CDR3 homology was evaluated through Levenshtein distances (stringdist) along with unrooted phylogenetic trees (ape). The public reads were quality trimmed at Q25 with fastp and then assembled into clones with MiXCR by TCRdb, keeping productive beta chains. Each CDR3 protein appears once, grouped with its most common genes and DNA. V and J calls and clone size were set by TCRdb, not the authors. The sample table lists about 24,000 distinct CDR3 sequences, under 40% of them with a count of one. The ten largest clones add up to less than 4% of the sample.

CDR1 SGHTA and CDR2 FQGNSA are derived from the germline V gene. V drops 7 bases and J drops 6 bases, leaving 14 bases in between. Counted from cysteine to phenylalanine, this CDR3 has 13 amino acids. The retained sequence is limited to the CDR3, 39 bases, with the frame set at the first base. The time point label here, explained by the study, means: late sampling 161 to 241 days after vaccination in three convalescent patients. The treatment or condition label here, explained by the study, means: roughly 10-day PBMC culture with coronavirus spike peptide pools or control peptides (ViraFEST assay). The study used the ViraFEST assay, which expanded antigen-specific T cells with peptide pools and then identified expanded clonotypes by TCR sequencing. The positive SARS-CoV-2 PCR tests of the convalescent patients were dated from March to December 2020, before the Alpha, Beta and Delta variants emerged in the United States. Each well held 1.5 million to 2.5 million PBMCs cultured with approximately 10 ug/ml peptide pools in IMDM containing 5% human AB serum and 10 IU/ml IL-2. On days 3 and 7, half of the culture medium was replaced with fresh IL-2-containing medium. After 10 days of culture, CD4+ T cells were isolated by negative selection with the EasySep CD4+ T cell isolation kit. Ficoll-Paque Plus gradient centrifugation was used to isolate PBMCs from whole blood, and the isolated PBMCs were then either used fresh or cryopreserved at -140C. Culture conditions were generally each tested in triplicate wells.

This TCR was recovered from a human donor who had recovered from COVID-19. The input for sequencing was CD4+ T cells from blood, cultured in vitro, taken about 7 months after SARS-CoV-2 vaccination. This chain is built from TRBV7-2 and TRBJ2-3; no D gene can be assigned with confidence. The CDR3 reads as follows: CASTLDRLDTQYF. The nucleotide sequence reads as follows: TGTGCCAGCACCCTCGACCGGCTGGATACGCAGTATTTT.